This T cell receptor beta chain was sequenced during a study of cytomegalovirus exposure and HLA in healthy donors. A remark on this clone: The antigen is undetermined.

General study findings and limits: Presence/absence analyses took donor sequencing depth as roughly uniform.

CDR1 and CDR2 (germline): MNHNS, SASEGT. The V segment lost 4 bases and the J segment 0 bases; nucleotides outside the gene matches: 12. The CDR3 is 19 amino acids. Primers for the PCR totalled 60 Vbeta and 13 Jbeta. Repertoires were generated with immunoSEQ multiplex PCR, while TCRdb's copy carries only in-frame clones and drops some. This repertoire shows tens of thousands of clones, around 81% found once; its top ten account for about 5.5%. The chain has TRBV6-1 and TRBJ2-3, with 11 positions matching TRBD2. This clonotype originated in a male donor in good health and CMV-seropositive. The sample was PBMCs. This CDR3 reads CASSVTGLAELASTDTQYF. Written as DNA, the CDR3 is TGTGCCAGCAGTGTGACGGGACTAGCGGAATTGGCTAGCACAGATACGCAGTATTTT.